This T cell receptor beta chain derives from a study of cytomegalovirus exposure and HLA in healthy donors (TCRdb year 2017). Background for the entire study: According to an earlier analysis of around 600 of the donors, some 180 million T cells yielded approximately 120 million unique TCR beta sequences and about 300 Gb of sequence data. Besides the first cohort of approximately 670 subjects, a separate validation cohort made up of roughly 120 different subjects was used. The aim of the study was to test whether cataloging public T cell receptors could identify signatures of past pathogen exposure. A later analysis re-analyzed previously published TCR beta repertoires from roughly 600 donors and added high-resolution HLA genotyping to study TCR occurrence patterns. An early release that covered some 630 HLA-typed donors contained approximately 300 gigabases of sequencing data and about 84 million unique TCR sequences. Rather than using new phenotypic data, the later analysis identified candidate immune exposures from TCR beta sequences and from how often those sequences occurred across donors. Of the approximately 370 genotyped donors, approximately 80% were placed in the genetic ancestry cluster associated with self-reported Caucasian donors. To predict cytomegalovirus infection status, the study combined high-throughput TCR immunosequencing, statistical association of individual TCRs with disease status, and machine learning. About 5 DR-DQ haplotypes were handled as single units for association and clustering, since linkage in the cohort was strong. Every repertoire in the discovery cohort had been generated on one and the same sequencing platform. Donor age, sex, ethnicity and CMV serostatus were compiled alongside the repertoire data. In an earlier analysis of over 550 of the donors, high-throughput TCR beta sequencing was used to judge whether each TCR beta V gene segment behaved as functional or pseudogenic. The T cell repertoires of 700 or so subjects were profiled by immunosequencing and related to cytomegalovirus serostatus. Class I and class II HLA loci were covered by the typing at four-digit resolution. On average, about 200,000 unique TCR beta nucleotide sequences were sequenced per donor among 398 genotyped donors of the cohort, with roughly 19% of those sequences being non-productive. A later genetic analysis took genome-wide SNP genotypes for about 65% of the 666 donors and used that subset as a discovery cohort. The number of typed donors differed by locus: about 620-640 for A, B, C, DRB1 and DQB1; 500 to 550 for DQA1; 606 for DPA1; and approximately 450 for DPB1. On the study overall, not on this receptor specifically: Correlated functional status among segregating V segments might be attributable to linkage disequilibrium, but an unknown experimental factor could not be ruled out. Broadly in line with IMGT annotations, most TCR beta V segments showed up in productive rearrangements about 87% or about 30% of the time in an earlier analysis of roughly 590 of the donors. In a later analysis, most CMV-associated TCR beta chains were found to appear HLA-restricted, with HLA associations seemingly driven largely by CMV exposure. Most TCR sequences were seen in very few donors, while some public TCRs were found in many individuals. The sequencing pipeline was judged likely to have produced a cluster of highly shared sequence variants as a technical artifact. An association between a missense DCLRE1C variant and V-gene and J-gene trimming of TCR beta chains was found in a later genetic analysis and replicated in an independent cohort. A further reported finding was that TCR beta sequences accurately predicted the HLA-A and HLA-B alleles for most subjects in the first cohort. The classifier was reported to diagnose cytomegalovirus status with high specificity and sensitivity in both the original and validation cohorts. In vitro tests confirmed that a few of the cytomegalovirus-associated TCR beta chains recognize cytomegalovirus antigens. Only TCR beta chains were sequenced in this cohort, and the absence of alpha or paired-chain data limited detectable features. At a false discovery rate of 0.05, a later analysis linked around 17,000 TCR beta sequences to specific HLA alleles. According to a later analysis, TCR association rates differed among HLA loci, with DRB1 alleles showing the most associated TCRs and HLA-C alleles showing the fewest. A later analysis reported that several top co-occurrence clusters appeared linked to parvovirus B19, influenza, CMV and Epstein-Barr virus. Some IMGT-functional V segments, including TRBV6-2 and TRBV6-3, could not be told apart with the 87-base-pair reads, so those segments were excluded. When HLA alleles, especially DR and DQ, strongly co-occurred, TCR associations were difficult to assign to individual alleles. In a later genetic analysis, fewer N-insertions in productive TCRs were reported among donors in an Asian-associated ancestry cluster than the roughly 700-donor mean. The study gave a list of about 160 TCR beta chains associated with cytomegalovirus. Roughly uniform sequencing depth across donors was assumed in presence/absence analyses, although this assumption may not hold. In a later analysis, HLA-associated TCR beta chains were found to be more clonally expanded and to have lower generation probabilities than equally common non-associated chains. The only immune exposure information available for the cohort was CMV serostatus. Because counts were too low, 15 to 20 rarely observed V segments, including chromosome 9 orphons, were excluded from the earlier analysis of about 500 of the donors. HLA typing was unavailable for some donors at each locus, so association tests used only the typed subset. The authors suggested that the approach could potentially be extended to other disease states and immunological phenotypes.

Libraries were constructed by the immunoSEQ multiplex PCR assay. For the multiplex PCR, a mixture combining 60 forward primers for TCR Vbeta segments and 13 reverse primers for TCR Jbeta segments was used. Amplification of the CDR3 region of rearranged TCR beta genes was performed with a multiplex PCR assay on genomic DNA. The Illumina HiSeq System was used to sequence the amplified TCR beta libraries as 87-base-pair reads. Per the source publication's procedure: In a later analysis, tens of millions of unique TCR beta chains were counted across the roughly 610 repertoires, and roughly 11 million of these chains were shared by at least two donors. To remove PCR and sequencing errors, raw reads were error-corrected and collapsed into unique sequences using a nearest-neighbor algorithm that merged closely related sequences. Alignment of CDR3 sequences to IMGT reference sequences was used to assign V, D and J gene segments. Each retained sequence needed at least a six-nucleotide match to both a V gene segment and a J gene segment. Rearrangements were called productive when the CDR3 lacked stop codons and stayed in frame with V and J; all others were non-productive. Following IMGT convention, CDR3 was defined as the stretch from the second conserved V-encoded cysteine up to the conserved J-encoded phenylalanine. In an earlier analysis of around 600 of the donors, sequences lacking an unambiguous match to a single V gene segment were excluded. In an earlier analysis of more than 500 of the donors, a V segment was called functional when productive rearrangements were above 56.7%, and segregating when the standard deviation between donors exceeded 5%. A statistical classification framework was developed to diagnose cytomegalovirus status using the catalog of TCR beta chain sequences. In a later analysis, TCR nucleotide sequences were compared against IMGT/GENE-DB human TR gene sequences so that V and J genes could be assigned. In a later analysis, CDR3 sequences and most-parsimonious VDJ recombination scenarios were assigned using the TCRdist pipeline. In a later analysis, each TCR beta chain was defined by its CDR3 amino acid sequence together with its V-gene family, and reads lacking a unique V-gene family were excluded. A later analysis removed several hundred highly shared, low-generation-probability nucleotide sequences to deal with suspected cross-contamination and a sequencing artifact. In a later analysis, a clonal expansion index for each public chain was calculated from normalized within-repertoire ranks of inferred template counts. A later analysis computed generation probabilities with a VDJ recombination model fitted to out-of-frame rearrangements, and checked the results against IGoR. A later analysis scored TCR-TCR, TCR-HLA and TCR-CMV co-occurrence with hypergeometric tests, applying a repertoire-size bias correction to TCR pairs. False discovery rates were estimated in a later analysis by permuting HLA or CMV assignments 20 times. In a later analysis, co-occurring TCRs were grouped using DBSCAN, and TCRdist sequence similarity was added for clustering within HLA-allele-positive subsets. Repertoires with fewer than 30,000 or more than 120,000 public chains, plus five repertoires with anomalous nucleotide sharing, were excluded from co-occurrence clustering. The source is immuneACCESS, and TCRdb retained only in-frame sequences with V and J called. Part of the clones is not carried over; for the studies checked, unresolved V genes explain less than half of this, and the remainder is unexplained. From that table come the V and J calls and clone size; the DNA was used to work out D and trimming. Present in this sample are more than 200,000 clones, 82% of which were seen just once. 6% of the sample is taken by the ten largest.

The cohort consisted of 600 to 750 healthy bone marrow donors. At the time of sampling, every cohort member was nominally healthy, though immune exposures that went unrecorded were likely present. The donor was CMV seropositive and was included in the group of 250 to 300 seropositive cohort members. Every donor gave a peripheral blood sample, and the peripheral blood mononuclear cells from that sample were used for TCR beta sequencing. Genomic DNA extraction from the blood cell samples was performed with the Qiagen DNeasy Blood Extraction Kit. From a lookup of the germline V gene (reference sequence), CDR1 and CDR2 are MNHNY and SVGAGI. V is cut by 6 bases and J by 3 bases, and the space between the germline ends is 20 bases. The CDR3 measures 16 amino acids from cysteine to phenylalanine. Only the CDR3 region is kept as DNA, spanning 48 bases read in frame from base 1. In the case of this clone: This receptor's antigen is unknown. It has no much larger one-base neighbor in the sample; base qualities were not kept.

This chain is built from TRBV6-6 and TRBJ1-2, and the D gene may be TRBD1, 6 bases matching. Sequenced: PBMCs. The source of this sequence is a middle-aged man in good health and CMV-seropositive. The CDR3 region has the sequence CASRTDGGGLDYGYTF. Here is the DNA: TGTGCCAGCAGGACCGACGGGGGGGGCCTCGACTATGGCTACACCTTC.